A single T cell receptor beta chain is shown here with its context. Its matching antigen is unknown. TCRdb keeps only in-frame clones here, not all; method: immunoSEQ multiplex PCR. The sample includes a few million clones, more than 80% seen only once; the top ten take roughly 0.15%. Germline V CDR1 and CDR2: SGHDT, YYEEEE. The CDR3 length is 14 residues. Trimming took off 2 bases at V and 10 bases at J, with 13 bases between the two ends. This entry is derived from a study of shared clonotypes between healthy human individuals. Study results and caveats: The study found lower generation probabilities in non-shared clonotypes than in those shared by all four donors.

This receptor was obtained from a man between 18 and 29 years old in good health. This chain uses TRBV5-6 with TRBJ1-6; D is unresolved. The sequenced sample consisted of naive CD4+ T cells sorted from blood. Sample subset: CD45RA+ positively selected. The chain's CDR3 is CASSFAGLGSPLHF. The CDR3 DNA reads TGTGCCAGCAGCTTTGCCGGGCTGGGATCACCCCTCCACTTT.